This entry concerns a single TCR beta chain. The antigen is not known. After 5 to 7 days with irradiated graft donor PBMCs, CFSE-labeled recipient PBMCs were FACS-sorted. This entry comes from a study of Tregs in tolerant kidney transplant recipients. Germline-derived CDR1 and CDR2 are SGHNT and YYREEE (reference sequence). This CDR3 contains 15 residues. The J segment lost 6 bases and the V segment lost 1 base, leaving 7 bases of the junction unmatched. Sequencing was performed with immunoSEQ multiplex PCR; in TCRdb, only in-frame clones are kept and a portion is missing. This repertoire shows about 8,300 clones, about 35% found once; its top ten account for 5.5% to 7%.

This chain joins TRBV5-4 and TRBJ2-3, with 8 bases fitting TRBD2. The sequenced sample was CD8+ T cells from blood cultured with allogeneic cells, obtained before the transplant. The sequence was collected from a human patient who received a combined kidney and bone marrow transplant. CDR3 in amino acids: CASSLYAGGGDTQYF. CDR3 sequence (DNA): TGTGCCAGCAGCTTGTATGCGGGGGGAGGGGATACGCAGTATTTT.